The source of this T cell receptor (beta chain) is a study of T cells in Graves' hyperthyroidism and ophthalmopathy. TCR beta CDR3 region amplification was performed from RNA transcripts. During a first-round RT-PCR of the TCR CDR3, the HTBI primer set was used. From the multiplex PCR reads, TCRdb called clonotypes with MiXCR, one entry per CDR3 protein. The sample has 150,000 or so distinct CDR3 sequences; less than 10% are singletons. V gave up 0 bases and J gave up 1 base, with 16 bases separating them. Germline CDR1 and CDR2: DFQATT and SNEGSKA (reference sequence). The length of the CDR3 is 16 residues. Investigators excluded patients with uncontrolled infection, other autoimmune disease, pregnancy or lactation. This clonotype has a count of ten or more.

Source material: blood. The V call is TRBV20-1, the J call TRBJ2-7; D ambiguous. The clonotype was recovered from a woman between 18 and 30 years old with Graves' hyperthyroidism that later progressed to Graves' ophthalmopathy. The CDR3 region is CSARDGHSIKSYEQYF. The DNA for the CDR3 is TGCAGTGCTAGAGATGGGCACAGCATTAAATCCTACGAGCAGTACTTC.